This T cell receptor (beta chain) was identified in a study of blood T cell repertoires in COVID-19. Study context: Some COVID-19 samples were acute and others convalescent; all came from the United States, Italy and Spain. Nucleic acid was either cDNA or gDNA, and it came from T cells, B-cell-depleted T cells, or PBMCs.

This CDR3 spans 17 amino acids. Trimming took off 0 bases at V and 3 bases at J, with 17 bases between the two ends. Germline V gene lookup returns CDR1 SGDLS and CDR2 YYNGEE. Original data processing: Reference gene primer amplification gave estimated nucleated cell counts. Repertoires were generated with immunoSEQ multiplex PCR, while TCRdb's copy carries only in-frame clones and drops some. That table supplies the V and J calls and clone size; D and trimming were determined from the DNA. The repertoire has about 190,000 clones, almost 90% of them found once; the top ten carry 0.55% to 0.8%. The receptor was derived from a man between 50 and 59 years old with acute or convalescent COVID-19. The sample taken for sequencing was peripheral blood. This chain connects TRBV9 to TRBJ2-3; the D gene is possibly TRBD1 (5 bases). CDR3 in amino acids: CASSVGGAGSWTDTQYF. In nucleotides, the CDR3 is TGTGCCAGCAGCGTAGGTGGGGCAGGGTCATGGACAGATACGCAGTATTTT.